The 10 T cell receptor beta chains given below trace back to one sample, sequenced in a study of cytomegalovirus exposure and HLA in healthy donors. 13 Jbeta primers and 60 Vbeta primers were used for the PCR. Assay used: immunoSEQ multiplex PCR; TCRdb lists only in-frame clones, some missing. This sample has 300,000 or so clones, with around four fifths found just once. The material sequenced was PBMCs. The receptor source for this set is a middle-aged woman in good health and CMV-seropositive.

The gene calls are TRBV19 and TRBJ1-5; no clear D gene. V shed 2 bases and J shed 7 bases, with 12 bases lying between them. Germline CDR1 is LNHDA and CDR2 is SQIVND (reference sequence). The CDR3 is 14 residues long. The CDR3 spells CASSIWGVGQPQHF. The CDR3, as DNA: TGTGCCAGTAGTATATGGGGAGTGGGGCAGCCCCAGCATTTT.

The CDR3 nucleotides read TGCGCCAGCAGCCAAGCCCCAGGCTCCTACAATGAGCAGTTCTTC. Protein: CASSQAPGSYNEQFF. The chain recombines TRBV4-3 with TRBJ2-1, with D hard to call. The CDR3 length is 15 residues. Germline-derived CDR1 and CDR2 are LGHNA and YSLEER. V shed 1 base and J shed 0 bases, with 7 bases lying between them.

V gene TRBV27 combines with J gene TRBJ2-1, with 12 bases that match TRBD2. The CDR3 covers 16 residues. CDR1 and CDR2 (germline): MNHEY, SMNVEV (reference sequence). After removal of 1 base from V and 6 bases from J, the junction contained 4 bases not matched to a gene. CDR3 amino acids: CASSLLTSGSTNEQFF. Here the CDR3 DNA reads TGTGCCAGCAGTTTATTGACTAGCGGGAGTACCAATGAGCAGTTCTTC.

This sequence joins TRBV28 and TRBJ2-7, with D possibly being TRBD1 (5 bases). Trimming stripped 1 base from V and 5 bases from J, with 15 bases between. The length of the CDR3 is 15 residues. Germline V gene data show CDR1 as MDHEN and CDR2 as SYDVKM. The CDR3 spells CASSLLGDKGHEQYF. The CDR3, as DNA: TGTGCCAGCAGTTTATTAGGAGACAAGGGGCACGAGCAGTACTTC.

This CDR3 is CASSPDREKLFF. The CDR3 DNA follows: TGTGCCAGCAGCCCGGACAGAGAAAAACTGTTTTTT. The rearrangement links TRBV28 to TRBJ1-4, with D possibly being TRBD1 (6 bases). V shed 6 bases and J shed 8 bases, with 10 bases lying between them. The CDR3 is 12 residues long. From germline, CDR1 is MDHEN and CDR2 SYDVKM.

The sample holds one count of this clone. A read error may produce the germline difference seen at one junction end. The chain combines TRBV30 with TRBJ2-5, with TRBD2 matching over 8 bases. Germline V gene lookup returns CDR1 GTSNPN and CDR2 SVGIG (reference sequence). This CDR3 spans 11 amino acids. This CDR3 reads CAWSAGLADHF. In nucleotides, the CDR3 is TGTGCCTGGAGTGCTGGACTAGCTGATCACTTC.

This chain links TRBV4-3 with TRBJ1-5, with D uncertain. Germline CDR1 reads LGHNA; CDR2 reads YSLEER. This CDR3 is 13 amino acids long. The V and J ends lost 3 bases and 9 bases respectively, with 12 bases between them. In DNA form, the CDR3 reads TGCGCCAGCAGCCAGGTCGGACTATCGCCCCAGCATTTT. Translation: CASSQVGLSPQHF.

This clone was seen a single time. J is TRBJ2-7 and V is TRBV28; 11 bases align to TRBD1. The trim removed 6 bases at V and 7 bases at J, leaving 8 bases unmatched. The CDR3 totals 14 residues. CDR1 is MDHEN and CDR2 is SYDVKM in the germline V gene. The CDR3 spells CASSLGQGAREQYF. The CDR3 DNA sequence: TGTGCCAGCAGCCTTGGACAGGGGGCACGGGAGCAGTACTTC.

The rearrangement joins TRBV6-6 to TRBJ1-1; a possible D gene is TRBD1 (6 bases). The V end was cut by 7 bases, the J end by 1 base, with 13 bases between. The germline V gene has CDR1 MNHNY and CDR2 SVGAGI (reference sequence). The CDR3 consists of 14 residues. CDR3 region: CASIRTASNTEAFF. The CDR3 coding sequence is TGTGCCAGCATTAGGACAGCTTCGAACACTGAAGCTTTCTTT.

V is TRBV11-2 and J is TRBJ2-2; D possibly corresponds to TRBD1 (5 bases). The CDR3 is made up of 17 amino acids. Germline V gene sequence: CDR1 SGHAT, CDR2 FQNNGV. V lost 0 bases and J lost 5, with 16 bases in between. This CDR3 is CASSLDRRQGVTGELFF. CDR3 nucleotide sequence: TGTGCCAGCAGCTTAGATCGCCGGCAAGGGGTGACCGGGGAGCTGTTTTTT.